This TCR beta chain was sequenced in a study of Ad26.COV2.S vaccination and SARS-CoV-2 variants. The CDR3 spans 19 residues. Trimming at V came to 6 bases and at J to 3 bases, leaving 18 bases not matched to a gene. Germline lookup yields CDR1 KGHSH and CDR2 LQKENI. Broader study findings: Measures of TCR breadth and depth may have fallen short of total T cell responses.

Using immunoSEQ multiplex PCR, the repertoire was profiled, and TCRdb retains in-frame clones only, with some absent. Of approximately 400,000 clones in the sample, about 90% are singletons; the top ten hold under 4%. This clone was seen just once. Its antigen remains unidentified. This chain links TRBV18 with TRBJ1-5; 9 bases agree with TRBD1. This TCR was sampled from a human donor who had recovered from COVID-19. This material consisted of peripheral blood, taken after recovery from COVID-19. The CDR3, as DNA: TGTGCCAGCTCGCCGCGGACCCTGACAGGGGGAATTGCCAATCAGCCCCAGCATTTT. As protein: CASSPRTLTGGIANQPQHF.